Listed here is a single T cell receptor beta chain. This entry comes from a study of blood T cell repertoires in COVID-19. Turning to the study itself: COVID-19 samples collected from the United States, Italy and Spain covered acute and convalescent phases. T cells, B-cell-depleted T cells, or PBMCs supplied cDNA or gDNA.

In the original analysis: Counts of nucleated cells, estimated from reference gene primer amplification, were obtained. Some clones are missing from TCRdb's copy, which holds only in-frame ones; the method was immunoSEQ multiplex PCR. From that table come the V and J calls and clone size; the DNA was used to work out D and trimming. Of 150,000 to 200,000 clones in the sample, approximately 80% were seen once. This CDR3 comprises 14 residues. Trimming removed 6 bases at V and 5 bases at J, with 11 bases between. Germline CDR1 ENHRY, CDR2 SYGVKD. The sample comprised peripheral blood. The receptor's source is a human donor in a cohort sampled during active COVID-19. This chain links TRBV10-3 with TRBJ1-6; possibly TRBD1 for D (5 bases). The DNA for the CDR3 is TGTGCCATCAGAGACGACAGCAATAATTCACCCCTCCACTTT. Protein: CAIRDDSNNSPLHF.